Following are 23 T cell receptor beta chains from one sample sequenced in a study of quantifying T cell responses using KT2 cells (TCRdb year 2017). Regarding the complete study: RNA was DNase-treated and reverse transcribed with TCR alpha and beta constant-region primers, mostly using SuperScript III.

The library was produced with UMI-ligation and nested PCR. Reads for this sample came from an Illumina MiSeq. A single-stranded oligonucleotide bearing the Illumina SP2 sequence and a UMI was ligated to the 3' end of the cDNA with T4 RNA ligase 1. PCR1 consisted of four to five cycles (98 degrees C 15 s, 69 degrees C 30 s, 72 degrees C 40 s), and for the beta primer an equimolar mix of RC1.1 and RC1.2 was used to cover TRBC1 and TRBC2. TCRdb reanalyzed the raw reads on its own, using fastp at Q25 for trimming and MiXCR for clone calling, and kept in-frame beta chains. Each entry is one CDR3 protein sequence, shown with its most common DNA and genes. This sample has tens of thousands of distinct CDR3 sequences in its table, and over 9% of those were observed once. Clones ranked in the top ten supply about 9.7% of the sample. Sequencing was done on a sample of PBMCs spiked with cells of the T cell clone KT2. The receptors derive from a human donor.

The chain has TRBV20-1 and TRBJ2-5, with no clear D. Trimming took 5 bases from V and 3 from J, leaving 13 bases between them. There are 13 residues in the CDR3. Germline V gene lookup returns CDR1 DFQATT and CDR2 SNEGSKA (reference sequence). CDR3 coding DNA: TGCAGTGCTGCTGACTCGGCGGAAGAGACCCAGTACTTC. This translates into CSAADSAEETQYF.

This chain uses TRBV20-1 with TRBJ1-1; D perhaps matches TRBD1 (6 bases). This CDR3 is 14 amino acids long. V was shortened by 5 bases and J by 1 base, with 14 bases between the two germline ends. Germline CDR1 DFQATT, CDR2 SNEGSKA (reference sequence). The CDR3 bases are TGCAGTGCTCAGAAGCAGGGGACGAACACTGAAGCTTTCTTT. It is translated as CSAQKQGTNTEAFF.

The chain is built from TRBV6-6 and TRBJ1-1, with TRBD1 matching over 9 bases. CDR1 and CDR2 (germline): MNHNY, SVGAGI (reference sequence). There are 14 residues in the CDR3. The junction had 7 bases not matched to a gene; V was cut back by 6 bases and J by 5 bases. In DNA form, the CDR3 reads TGTGCCAGCAGAGGAGGGACAGGGCGGACTGAAGCTTTCTTT. It is translated as CASRGGTGRTEAFF.

V is TRBV5-5 and J is TRBJ1-3; D is unresolved. Looked up from germline, CDR1 is SGHKS and CDR2 is YYEKEE (reference sequence). This CDR3 region has 14 residues. V shed 0 bases and J shed 4 bases, with 8 bases lying between them. CDR3 sequence reads: CASSLGRLGNTIYF. CDR3 DNA sequence: TGTGCCAGCAGCTTGGGAAGACTCGGAAACACCATATATTTT.

Many counts were recorded for this clonotype. The chain uses TRBV6-2 or TRBV6-3 and TRBJ1-5; TRBD1 matches at 7 bases. The ends lost 2 bases at V and 7 bases at J; junction bases unmatched: 5. Looked up from germline, CDR1 is MNHEY and CDR2 is SVGEGT. The CDR3 runs 14 residues. CDR3 region: CASSYRSGGQPQHF. CDR3 nucleotides: TGTGCCAGCAGTTACCGATCAGGGGGACAGCCCCAGCATTTT.

This clonotype was seen more than once but under ten times. This chain connects TRBV7-8 to TRBJ2-5; D ambiguous. The CDR3 totals 13 residues. V was clipped by 2 bases and J by 3 bases, with 7 bases between them. Germline V gene sequence: CDR1 SGHVS, CDR2 FQNEAQ. The CDR3: CASSLPRKETQYF. In nucleotides, the CDR3 is TGTGCCAGCAGCTTACCGAGAAAAGAGACCCAGTACTTC.

V is TRBV4-1 and J is TRBJ1-1; D remains unclear. Trimming cost V 4 bases and J 0 bases, with 21 bases left between them. This CDR3 is built from 18 residues. Germline CDR1 is MGHRA and CDR2 is YSYEKL. CDR3 sequence: CASSPQPQVDLMNTEAFF. DNA for the CDR3: TGCGCCAGCAGCCCTCAGCCCCAGGTCGACCTGATGAACACTGAAGCTTTCTTT.

The sample holds many counts of this clonotype. The V and J genes are TRBV7-8 and TRBJ2-7; 8 positions match TRBD1. The J segment lost 5 bases and the V segment lost 4 bases, leaving 1 base of the junction unmatched. CDR3 length: 12 residues. Germline V gene lookup returns CDR1 SGHVS and CDR2 FQNEAQ. CDR3 DNA: TGTGCCAGCAGCTGGACAGGGAACGAGCAGTACTTC. Translating it yields CASSWTGNEQYF.

This sequence joins TRBV20-1 and TRBJ2-5, with 8 positions matching TRBD2. CDR1 and CDR2 (germline): DFQATT, SNEGSKA (reference sequence). The CDR3 consists of 16 residues. The V segment lost 0 bases and the J segment 4 bases; nucleotides outside the gene matches: 10. For the CDR3, the DNA is TGCAGTGCTAGAGATACCGGGACTAGAGGCGGAGAGACCCAGTACTTC. It is translated as CSARDTGTRGGETQYF.

V gene TRBV3-1 combines with J gene TRBJ2-7; 7 bases align to TRBD1. The ends lost 2 bases at V and 1 base at J; junction bases unmatched: 5. Germline CDR1 and CDR2: LGHDT and YNNKEL (reference sequence). CDR3 length equals 15 residues. The CDR3 sequence is CASSQFPGQSYEQYF. DNA for the CDR3: TGTGCCAGCAGCCAATTTCCGGGACAGTCCTACGAGCAGTACTTC.

This chain uses TRBV25-1 with TRBJ1-2; TRBD1 is a possible D gene (6 bases). Trimming removed 7 bases from V and 8 bases from J, with 14 bases in between. CDR3 length equals 12 residues. CDR1 is MGHDK and CDR2 is SYGVNS in the germline V gene. The CDR3 DNA sequence: TGTGCCAGCAAAGGGACATCAGGGGGCTACACCTTC. Protein sequence: CASKGTSGGYTF.

This clonotype was observed many times. The rearrangement joins TRBV7-2 to TRBJ2-1, with 11 nucleotides matching TRBD2. This CDR3 contains 16 residues. The V gene's germline CDR1 is SGHTA and CDR2 FQGNSA. V shed 2 bases and J 10 bases; nucleotides not matched to a gene: 10. The CDR3, as DNA: TGTGCCAGCAGCTTACTAACTAGCGGGAGCGGAGGGGAGCAGTTCTTC. Amino acids: CASSLLTSGSGGEQFF.

In its sample, this clonotype was seen a few times. This CDR3 is CSAVETGNQPQHF. For the CDR3, the DNA is TGCAGCGCGGTGGAGACAGGGAATCAGCCCCAGCATTTT. The genes are TRBV29-1 and TRBJ1-5, with 7 bases lining up with TRBD1. This CDR3 contains 13 residues. V shed 7 bases, J shed 4 bases, and the junction held 7 bases outside the gene matches. CDR1 SQVTM and CDR2 ANQGSEA come from the germline V gene.

In this sample, this clonotype turned up a few times. The chain is built from TRBV12-3 or TRBV12-4 and TRBJ1-1; 11 bases agree with TRBD1. This CDR3 is 12 amino acids long. With V trimmed by 7 bases and J by 12 bases, 7 bases remained unmatched. The CDR3 loop reads CASIWDRGETFF. CDR3 coding DNA: TGTGCCAGCATATGGGACAGGGGGGAAACTTTCTTT.

This chain connects TRBV18 to TRBJ1-2; TRBD1 matches at 8 bases. Germline-derived CDR1 and CDR2 are KGHSH and LQKENI. Unmatched junction bases numbered 11, after V lost 3 bases and J lost 2 bases. The CDR3 consists of 17 residues. The CDR3 nucleotides are TGTGCCAGCTCACCGGTGACAGGGGCCCCTGGGAACTATGGCTACACCTTC. This codes for CASSPVTGAPGNYGYTF.

In this sample, this clonotype turned up a few times. V is TRBV2 and J is TRBJ2-1; tentative D call: TRBD2 (5 bases). This CDR3 spans 12 amino acids. Germline V gene data show CDR1 as SNHLY and CDR2 as FYNNEI. V was trimmed by 7 bases and J by 9 bases, leaving 13 bases between them. The CDR3 spells CASTPRAGEQFF. In DNA, the CDR3 is TGTGCCAGCACCCCCCGGGCGGGTGAGCAGTTCTTC.

Only a few counts were recorded for this clonotype. The rearrangement links TRBV25-1 to TRBJ2-2; 10 bases are a match to TRBD2. The germline V gene encodes CDR1 MGHDK and CDR2 SYGVNS. The trim removed 2 bases at V and 1 base at J, leaving 7 bases unmatched. This CDR3 has 18 residues. The DNA for the CDR3 is TGTGCCAGCAGTGAACCTCCTACTAGCGGGAAGAACACCGGGGAGCTGTTTTTT. Encoded protein: CASSEPPTSGKNTGELFF. Supplemented by reference TRBV25-1 and TRBJ2-2, the full variable domain reads EADIYQTPRYLVIGTGKKITLECSQTMGHDKMYWYQQDPGMELHLIHYSYGVNSTEKGDLSSESTVSRIRTEHFPLTLESARPSHTSQYLCASSEPPTSGKNTGELFFGEGSRLTVL.

The rearrangement joins TRBV27 to TRBJ1-2, with TRBD1 identical over 8 bases. Germline CDR1 reads MNHEY; CDR2 reads SMNVEV (reference sequence). V was pared by 5 bases and J by 5 bases, with 7 bases of the junction left unmatched. This CDR3 spans 14 amino acids. CDR3 protein: CASSPRQGNYGYTF. CDR3 nucleotide sequence: TGTGCCAGCAGTCCCCGACAGGGGAATTATGGCTACACCTTC.

This clonotype has at least ten counts. The chain links TRBV4-3 to TRBJ1-6, with D hard to call. Germline-derived CDR1 and CDR2 are LGHNA and YSLEER. There are 14 residues in the CDR3. Trimming took 0 bases from V and 9 from J, leaving 9 bases between them. As DNA, the CDR3 is TGCGCCAGCAGCCAAGAGCCATTGGGTTCACCCCTCCACTTT. This sequence encodes CASSQEPLGSPLHF.

This clonotype was recorded a few times. This chain joins TRBV9 and TRBJ2-1, with a weak D call TRBD2 (7 bases). V shed 0 bases and J shed 8 bases, with 18 bases lying between them. The germline V gene encodes CDR1 SGDLS and CDR2 YYNGEE. The CDR3 totals 16 residues. CDR3 DNA sequence: TGTGCCAGCAGCGTAGAGGTAGGGGAGGGGGGGGATGAGCAGTTCTTC. Its protein product is CASSVEVGEGGDEQFF.

The table lists this clonotype with a few counts. The chain combines TRBV6-6 with TRBJ2-3; TRBD1 matches at 9 bases. With 2 bases clipped from V and 3 bases from J, the junction kept 3 bases outside the gene matches. The CDR3 covers 15 residues. The germline V gene has CDR1 MNHNY and CDR2 SVGAGI (reference sequence). The DNA for the CDR3 is TGTGCCAGCAGTTACGGGGGGACAGGGACAGATACGCAGTATTTT. This codes for CASSYGGTGTDTQYF.

Many counts were recorded for this clonotype. V is TRBV4-1 and J is TRBJ1-4; 9 bases agree with TRBD1. Germline loops: CDR1 MGHRA, CDR2 YSYEKL. CDR3 length: 17 residues. J was trimmed by 6 bases and V by 3 bases; bases with no gene match: 11. Here the CDR3 reads CASSQTGQGVGYEKLFF. DNA for the CDR3: TGCGCCAGCAGCCAGACGGGACAGGGAGTGGGGTATGAAAAACTGTTTTTT.

V and J are TRBV2 and TRBJ2-1, with 11 bases identical to TRBD2. Per the germline V gene, CDR1 is SNHLY and CDR2 is FYNNEI. V lost 7 bases, J lost 5 bases, and 1 base stayed unmatched. This CDR3 is built from 13 residues. This CDR3 is CASKGLADNEQFF. The CDR3 bases are TGTGCCAGCAAGGGACTAGCGGACAATGAGCAGTTCTTC.